Sequencing of this T cell receptor (beta chain) was carried out in a study of technical replicates of blood from several donors. This CDR3 has 17 amino acids. Germline V CDR1 and CDR2: LNHNV, YYDKDF (reference sequence). Trimming shortened V by 2 bases and J by 1 base, and 15 bases separated the two germline ends. Data came from immunoSEQ multiplex PCR; TCRdb stores just in-frame clones and leaves some out. Among 75,000 to 85,000 clones, approximately 96% were seen once, and the ten largest hold around 0.39%. The sample taken for sequencing was T cells isolated from PBMCs. This clonotype originated in a human donor in good health. This chain links TRBV15 with TRBJ2-1, with D possibly matching TRBD1 (7 bases). CDR3: CATSRPVTGRSYNEQFF. CDR3 nucleotides: TGTGCCACCAGCAGACCTGTGACAGGGAGGTCCTACAATGAGCAGTTCTTC. Looking up the rest from reference TRBV15 and TRBJ2-1 gives the full variable domain: DAMVIQNPRYQVTQFGKPVTLSCSQTLNHNVMYWYQQKSSQAPKLLFHYYDKDFNNEADTPDNFQSRRPNTSFCFLDIRSPGLGDTAMYLCATSRPVTGRSYNEQFFGPGTRLTVL.